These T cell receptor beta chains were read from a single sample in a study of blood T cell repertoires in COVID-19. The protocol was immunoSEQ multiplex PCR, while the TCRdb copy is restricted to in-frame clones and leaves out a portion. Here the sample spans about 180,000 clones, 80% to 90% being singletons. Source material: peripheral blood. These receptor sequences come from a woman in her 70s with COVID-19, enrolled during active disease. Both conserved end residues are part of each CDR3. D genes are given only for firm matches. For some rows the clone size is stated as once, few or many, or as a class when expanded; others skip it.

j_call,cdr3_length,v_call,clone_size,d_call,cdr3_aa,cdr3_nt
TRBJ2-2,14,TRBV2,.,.,CASSSERSTGELFF,TGTGCCAGCAGTTCCGAAAGGAGTACCGGGGAGCTGTTTTTT
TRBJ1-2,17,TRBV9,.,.,CASSAGGVGAANYGYTF,TGTGCCAGCAGCGCGGGGGGCGTAGGAGCAGCTAACTATGGCTACACCTTC
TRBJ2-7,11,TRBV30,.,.,CAWQQKYEQYF,TGTGCCTGGCAACAGAAGTACGAGCAGTACTTC
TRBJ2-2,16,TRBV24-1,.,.,CATSDFSGQHTGELFF,TGTGCCACCAGTGATTTTTCCGGACAGCACACCGGGGAGCTGTTTTTT
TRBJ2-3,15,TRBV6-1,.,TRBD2,CASSWTSGRADTQYF,TGTGCCAGCAGTTGGACTAGCGGGAGAGCAGATACGCAGTATTTT
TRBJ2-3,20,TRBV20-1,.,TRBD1,CSASSLGQGAQISSTDTQYF,TGCAGTGCTAGTAGTTTGGGACAGGGGGCCCAAATCTCTAGCACAGATACGCAGTATTTT
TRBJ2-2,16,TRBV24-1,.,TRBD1,CATSDPRTGQTGELFF,TGTGCCACCAGTGACCCCAGGACAGGGCAAACCGGGGAGCTGTTTTTT
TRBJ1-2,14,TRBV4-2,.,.,CASSQQQGKDGYTF,TGTGCCAGCAGCCAGCAACAGGGTAAGGATGGCTACACCTTC
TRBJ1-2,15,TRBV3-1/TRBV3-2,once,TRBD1,CASSQQQGAHYGYTF,TGTGCCAGCAGCCAACAACAGGGGGCGCACTATGGCTACACCTTC
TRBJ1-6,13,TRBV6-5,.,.,CASSYGLGSPLHF,TGTGCCAGCAGTTACGGGCTGGGTTCACCCCTCCACTTT
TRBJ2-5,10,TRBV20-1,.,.,CSAGKETQYF,TGCAGTGCTGGCAAAGAGACCCAGTACTTC
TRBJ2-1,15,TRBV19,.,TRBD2,CASSPPSGTHNEQFF,TGTGCCAGTAGCCCCCCTAGCGGGACTCACAATGAGCAGTTCTTC
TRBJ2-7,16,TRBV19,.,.,CASSMFGAGPTYEQYF,TGTGCCAGTAGTATGTTTGGGGCAGGGCCGACCTACGAGCAGTACTTC
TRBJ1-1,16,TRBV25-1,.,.,CASSESRIGANTEAFF,TGTGCCAGCAGTGAATCTCGTATAGGGGCCAACACTGAAGCTTTCTTT
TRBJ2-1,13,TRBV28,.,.,CATKNQGFHEQFF,TGTGCCACAAAGAATCAGGGGTTCCATGAGCAGTTCTTC
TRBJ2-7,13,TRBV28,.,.,CASSFGTKREQYF,TGTGCCAGCAGTTTCGGCACAAAGCGGGAGCAGTACTTC
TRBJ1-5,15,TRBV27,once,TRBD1,CASSSGQGGNQPQHF,TGTGCCAGCAGTTCCGGACAGGGGGGCAATCAGCCCCAGCATTTT
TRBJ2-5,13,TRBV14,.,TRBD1,CASSRTGDETQYF,TGTGCCAGCAGCCGGACAGGGGACGAGACCCAGTACTTC
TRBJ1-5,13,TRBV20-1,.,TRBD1,CSASTGALQPQHF,TGCAGTGCTAGTACAGGGGCCCTCCAGCCCCAGCATTTT
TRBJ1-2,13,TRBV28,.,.,CASSLKRNYGYTF,TGTGCCAGCAGTTTAAAGCGTAACTATGGCTACACCTTC
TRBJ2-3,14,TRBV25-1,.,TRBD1,CASRTGTVRDTQYF,TGTGCCAGCCGAACAGGGACAGTCAGGGATACGCAGTATTTT
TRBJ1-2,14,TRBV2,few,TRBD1,CASRSGTGVGGYTF,TGTGCCAGCAGATCCGGGACAGGGGTCGGTGGCTACACCTTC
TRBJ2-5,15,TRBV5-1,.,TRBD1,CASSVGTGGQETQYF,TGCGCCAGCAGCGTGGGGACAGGGGGCCAGGAGACCCAGTACTTC
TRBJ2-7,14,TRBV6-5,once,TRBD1,CASSSGQGASEQYF,TGTGCCAGCAGCTCGGGACAGGGGGCGTCCGAGCAGTACTTC